What follows describes a single T cell receptor (beta chain). Its antigen is currently not known. No much larger clone exists at a distance of one base, and base qualities are not known. The library was obtained by the immunoSEQ multiplex PCR assay. For the multiplex PCR, a mixture combining 60 forward primers for TCR Vbeta segments and 13 reverse primers for TCR Jbeta segments was used. The CDR3 region of rearranged TCR beta genes was amplified from genomic DNA by a multiplex PCR assay. On the Illumina HiSeq System, the amplified TCR beta libraries were sequenced as 87-base-pair reads. As for the authors' bioinformatics: A later analysis tallied around 82 million unique TCR beta chains across the 650 to 750 repertoires, and about 10 million of those chains were shared by two or more donors. Raw reads were error-corrected and collapsed into unique sequences by a nearest-neighbor algorithm in which closely related sequences were merged to remove PCR and sequencing errors. To assign V, D and J gene segments, CDR3 sequences were aligned to IMGT reference sequences. For a sequence to be retained, a match of at least six nucleotides was required to both a V gene segment and a J gene segment. Rearrangements were called productive when the CDR3 lacked stop codons and stayed in frame with V and J; all others were non-productive. CDR3 was defined according to IMGT convention as the region running from the second conserved V-encoded cysteine to the conserved J-encoded phenylalanine. Sequences without an unambiguous match to a single V gene segment were excluded from the earlier analysis of 587 of the donors. In an earlier analysis of approximately 590 of the donors, a V segment was called functional when productive rearrangements were above 56.7%, and segregating when the standard deviation between donors exceeded 5%. To diagnose cytomegalovirus status from the catalog of TCR beta chain sequences, a statistical classification framework was built. In a later analysis, TCR nucleotide sequences were compared against IMGT/GENE-DB human TR gene sequences so that V and J genes could be assigned. The TCRdist pipeline was used in a later analysis to assign CDR3 sequences and most-parsimonious VDJ recombination scenarios. In a later analysis, each TCR beta chain was defined by its CDR3 amino acid sequence together with its V-gene family, and reads lacking a unique V-gene family were excluded. To address suspected cross-contamination and a sequencing artifact, a later analysis removed around 590 highly shared, low-generation-probability nucleotide sequences. In a later analysis, a clonal expansion index was calculated for each public chain from normalized within-repertoire ranks of inferred template counts. Generation probabilities in a later analysis came from a VDJ recombination model fitted to out-of-frame rearrangements, and those results were checked against IGoR. In a later analysis, TCR-TCR, TCR-HLA and TCR-CMV co-occurrence was scored with hypergeometric tests, and a repertoire-size bias correction was applied to TCR pairs. To estimate false discovery rates, a later analysis permuted the HLA or CMV assignments 20 times. In a later analysis, co-occurring TCRs were grouped using DBSCAN, with TCRdist sequence similarity added in when clustering inside HLA-allele-positive subsets. For co-occurrence clustering, repertoires with fewer than 30,000 or more than 120,000 public chains were excluded, along with roughly 5 repertoires with anomalous nucleotide sharing. TCRdb stores this immuneACCESS table with in-frame sequences only. Part of the clones is absent; in the studies checked, under half of the shortfall reflects unresolved V genes, and no reason is known for the rest. V and J calls and clone size come straight from that table; D and trimming were deduced from the DNA. In all, the sample holds about 170,000 clones, and 76% of those were seen once. Approximately 0.76% of the sample lies in the top ten.

From the cysteine through the phenylalanine, the CDR3 covers 14 amino acids. Of all the DNA, just the CDR3 is kept, 42 bases in frame from base 1. From the germline V gene, CDR1 is MNHNS and CDR2 is SASEGT. The junction carries 14 bases between V and J, which are trimmed by 8 bases and 3 bases respectively. These data come from a study of cytomegalovirus exposure and HLA in healthy donors (dated by TCRdb to about 2017). General notes on the study: An earlier analysis of some 600 of the donors reported under 300 Gb of sequence data and 117 million unique TCR beta sequences obtained from about 200 million T cells. Around 320 gigabases of sequencing data and approximately 85 million unique TCR sequences were included in an early release covering about 620 HLA-typed donors. The genetic ancestry cluster associated with self-reported Caucasian donors included about four fifths of the approximately 410 genotyped donors. The study aimed to test whether signatures of past pathogen exposure could be identified by cataloging public T cell receptors. The T cell repertoires of under 700 subjects were profiled by immunosequencing and related to cytomegalovirus serostatus. In addition to the first cohort of hundreds of subjects, a separate validation cohort of 120 different subjects was used. To predict cytomegalovirus infection status, the study combined high-throughput TCR immunosequencing, statistical association of individual TCRs with disease status, and machine learning. In a later analysis, previously published TCR beta repertoires from 666 donors were re-analyzed and high-resolution HLA genotyping was added so that TCR occurrence patterns could be studied. Rather than drawing on any new phenotypic data, the later analysis identified candidate immune exposures from TCR beta sequences and the way those sequences occurred across donors. To decide whether each TCR beta V gene segment behaved as functional or pseudogenic, an earlier analysis of several hundred of the donors relied on high-throughput TCR beta sequencing. Donor age, sex, ethnicity and CMV serostatus were compiled together with the repertoire data. A later genetic analysis used genome-wide SNP genotypes for about 60% of the 666 donors, treating that subset as a discovery cohort. Every discovery cohort repertoire had been produced on one sequencing platform. HLA typing included class I and class II loci at four-digit resolution. Typing coverage differed by locus: A, B, C, DRB1 and DQB1 were typed in roughly 620-630 donors, DQA1 in around 500, DPA1 in some 600, and DPB1 in roughly 470. Because of strong linkage in the cohort, five DR-DQ haplotypes were treated as single units for association and clustering. Among about 390 genotyped donors of the cohort, an average of approximately 250,000 unique TCR beta nucleotide sequences were sequenced per donor, roughly 20% of them non-productive. Broader findings and caveats from the paper: The earlier analysis of nearly 600 of the donors excluded 15 to 20 rarely observed V segments, including chromosome 9 orphons, because counts were too low. A later analysis found that TCR association rates varied across HLA loci, with DRB1 alleles showing the most associated TCRs and HLA-C alleles the fewest. According to a later analysis, most CMV-associated TCR beta chains appeared to be HLA-restricted, and the HLA associations seemed to be driven largely by CMV exposure. Only TCR beta chains were sequenced in this cohort, and the absence of alpha or paired-chain data limited detectable features. In a later genetic analysis, fewer N-insertions in productive TCRs were reported among donors in an Asian-associated ancestry cluster than the approximately 710-donor mean. Correlated functional status among segregating V segments might be attributable to linkage disequilibrium, but an unknown experimental factor could not be ruled out. Roughly uniform sequencing depth across donors was assumed in presence/absence analyses, although this assumption may not hold. Assigning TCR associations to individual alleles was difficult when HLA alleles, especially DR and DQ, strongly co-occurred. The authors suggested that the approach could potentially be extended to other disease states and immunological phenotypes. Because some donors lacked HLA typing at each locus, the association tests relied only on the typed subset. In both the original and validation cohorts, the classifier was reported to diagnose cytomegalovirus status with high specificity and sensitivity. A further reported finding was that TCR beta sequences accurately predicted the HLA-A and HLA-B alleles for most subjects in the first cohort. While some public TCRs were present in many individuals, most TCR sequences turned up only very rarely across donors. The sequencing pipeline was judged likely to have produced a cluster of highly shared sequence variants as a technical artifact. In a later genetic analysis, a missense DCLRE1C variant was associated with V-gene and J-gene trimming of TCR beta chains, and the association was replicated in an independent cohort. In the study, 150 to 200 TCR beta chains were listed as associated with cytomegalovirus. In a later analysis, about 17,000 TCR beta sequences were associated with specific HLA alleles at a false discovery rate of 0.05. Broadly in line with IMGT annotations, most TCR beta V segments showed up in productive rearrangements about 87% or about 30% of the time in an earlier analysis of approximately 600 of the donors. Several of the top co-occurrence clusters appeared to be linked to parvovirus B19, influenza, CMV and Epstein-Barr virus, according to a later analysis. Some IMGT-functional V segments, including TRBV6-2 and TRBV6-3, could not be distinguished by the 87-base-pair reads and were therefore excluded. For the cohort, immune exposure information was limited to CMV serostatus. In vitro tests confirmed that a few of the cytomegalovirus-associated TCR beta chains recognize cytomegalovirus antigens. A later analysis found that HLA-associated TCR beta chains were more clonally expanded and had lower generation probabilities than equally common non-associated chains.

In total, approximately 690 healthy bone marrow donors made up the cohort. At the time of sampling, every cohort member was nominally healthy, though immune exposures that went unrecorded were likely present. The donor tested CMV seronegative and was one of the 352 seronegative cohort members. A peripheral blood sample was provided by each donor, and peripheral blood mononuclear cells were used for TCR beta sequencing. The Qiagen DNeasy Blood Extraction Kit was used to extract genomic DNA from the blood cell samples. The sample taken for sequencing was PBMCs. This chain is built from TRBV6-1 and TRBJ1-3, with the D gene uncertain. The clonotype comes from a female donor in good health and CMV-seronegative. The nucleotide sequence is TGTGCCAGCGAGGAGGGAGGGAGTGGAAACACCATATATTTT. Its translation is CASEEGGSGNTIYF.